These 23 T cell receptor beta chains came from one sample sequenced in a study of cytomegalovirus exposure and HLA in healthy donors. Primers: 60 Vbeta forward and 13 Jbeta reverse. Assay used: immunoSEQ multiplex PCR; TCRdb lists only in-frame clones, some missing. The sample yields some 180,000 clones, about 80% seen once. The sample taken for sequencing was PBMCs. All receptors come from an older woman in good health and CMV-seropositive.

The chain couples TRBV4-1 to TRBJ2-7; 9 bases match TRBD1. The CDR3 runs to 15 residues. CDR1 MGHRA and CDR2 YSYEKL come from the germline V gene. V was clipped by 4 bases and J by 5 bases; unmatched bases: 9. CDR3 sequence reads: CASSLQGQGPDEQYF. The CDR3 nucleotides are TGCGCCAGCAGCCTACAGGGACAGGGTCCAGACGAGCAGTACTTC.

This clone was counted a few times. V is TRBV30 and J is TRBJ2-5, with D unclear. The V gene lost 4 bases and the J gene lost 1 base, with 10 bases spanning the gap. The CDR3 is 13 amino acids. Germline loops: CDR1 GTSNPN, CDR2 SVGIG (reference sequence). CDR3 sequence reads: CAWTAGPQETQYF. CDR3 coding DNA: TGTGCCTGGACCGCAGGTCCCCAAGAGACCCAGTACTTC. The variable domain in full, completed from reference TRBV30 and TRBJ2-5, reads SQTIHQWPATLVQPVGSPLSLECTVEGTSNPNLYWYRQAAGRGLQLLFYSVGIGQISSEVPQNLSASRPQDRQFILSSKKLLLSDSGFYLCAWTAGPQETQYFGPGTRLLVL.

V usage is TRBV18 and J usage is TRBJ1-3, with 9 bases aligning to TRBD1. This CDR3 has 17 amino acids. V shed 6 bases and J 6 bases; nucleotides not matched to a gene: 15. Germline lookup yields CDR1 KGHSH and CDR2 LQKENI. CDR3 DNA sequence: TGTGCCAGCTCTCCAAAGGGACCGGGACAGGGAAAAAACACCATATATTTT. Translating it yields CASSPKGPGQGKNTIYF. The whole variable domain, filled in from reference TRBV18 and TRBJ1-3, reads NAGVMQNPRHLVRRRGQEARLRCSPMKGHSHVYWYRQLPEEGLKFMVYLQKENIIDESGMPKERFSAEFPKEGPSILRIQQVVRGDSAAYFCASSPKGPGQGKNTIYFGEGSWLTVV.

This clone was recorded only once. This chain joins TRBV28 and TRBJ2-1; TRBD1 matches 7 bases. V was clipped by 6 bases and J by 3 bases; unmatched bases: 2. Germline values: CDR1 MDHEN, CDR2 SYDVKM. The CDR3 runs 13 residues. CDR3 residues: CASRRQGYNEQFF. CDR3 DNA sequence: TGTGCCAGCAGACGACAGGGCTACAATGAGCAGTTCTTC.

The genes are TRBV11-2 and TRBJ2-3, with a weak D call TRBD1 (6 bases). Germline V gene data show CDR1 as SGHAT and CDR2 as FQNNGV. The CDR3 has 19 residues. V lost 2 bases and J 0 bases, leaving 21 bases between the germline ends. As DNA, the CDR3 is TGTGCCAGCAGCTTATCTAACAGGGTTCTACCCTCTAGCACAGATACGCAGTATTTT. This translates into CASSLSNRVLPSSTDTQYF. Based on the CDR3 plus reference TRBV11-2 and TRBJ2-3, the full variable domain is EAGVAQSPRYKIIEKRQSVAFWCNPISGHATLYWYQQILGQGPKLLIQFQNNGVVDDSQLPKDRFSAERLKGVDSTLKIQPAKLEDSAVYLCASSLSNRVLPSSTDTQYFGPGTRLTVL.

The V and J genes are TRBV4-3 and TRBJ2-1; TRBD1 might be the D (5 bases). Germline CDR1 and CDR2: LGHNA and YSLEER. The CDR3 has 19 amino acids. Deletions cut 4 bases from V and 8 bases from J, with 30 bases between. CDR3 residues: CASSPRARAFTSFLDEQFF. The CDR3 DNA follows: TGCGCCAGCAGCCCTAGGGCCAGGGCCTTTACGTCCTTTTTGGATGAGCAGTTCTTC.

The rearrangement links TRBV6-5 to TRBJ1-4, with a tentative D call TRBD1 (5 bases). This CDR3 has 14 amino acids. V was shortened by 5 bases and J by 5 bases, with 12 bases between the two germline ends. Germline-derived CDR1 and CDR2 are MNHEY and SVGAGI. The CDR3 DNA reads TGTGCCAGCAGTCGCGACAGATTAAATGAAAAACTGTTTTTT. Translating it yields CASSRDRLNEKLFF.

The V and J genes are TRBV28 and TRBJ1-1; 7 nucleotides agree with TRBD1. The V gene end was trimmed by 5 bases and the J gene end by 2 bases; junction bases not matched to a gene: 8. CDR1 and CDR2 (germline): MDHEN, SYDVKM. This CDR3 comprises 15 residues. Here the CDR3 reads CASSAPGTANTEAFF. The CDR3 coding sequence is TGTGCCAGCAGTGCCCCCGGGACAGCTAACACTGAAGCTTTCTTT.

The rearrangement links TRBV28 to TRBJ2-7; tentatively, D is TRBD2 (5 bases). This CDR3 has 15 amino acids. Germline V CDR1 and CDR2: MDHEN, SYDVKM. Trimming left V 6 bases short and J 0 bases short, with 15 bases between. CDR3 residues: CASSRPGGRSYEQYF. The DNA of the CDR3 is TGTGCCAGCAGCCGTCCTGGAGGCCGCTCCTACGAGCAGTACTTC.

The genes are TRBV2 and TRBJ1-4, with no clear D. In germline, CDR1 is SNHLY, CDR2 FYNNEI. This CDR3 has 11 residues. Trimming took off 3 bases at V and 7 bases at J, with 3 bases between the two ends. The chain's CDR3 is CASSEREKLFF. DNA of the CDR3: TGTGCCAGCAGTGAGCGTGAAAAACTGTTTTTT.

Points on this clone: At one boundary the junction diverges from the germline segment, which might be a read error. This chain connects TRBV11-2 to TRBJ2-6; possibly TRBD1 for D (5 bases). CDR3 size: 13 residues. Germline V gene data show CDR1 as SGHAT and CDR2 as FQNNGV. The CDR3 protein is CASRFSGANGLTF. CDR3 sequence (DNA): TGTGCCAGCAGGTTCTCTGGGGCCAACGGCCTGACTTTC.

The CDR3 DNA is TGTGCCAGCAGTGACTCAACAGGTGGCTCCTACAATGAGCAGTTCTTC. Its translation: CASSDSTGGSYNEQFF. The rearrangement links TRBV6-4 to TRBJ2-1; the D gene is possibly TRBD1 (5 bases). V was trimmed by 0 bases and J by 0 bases, leaving 9 bases between them. Germline CDR1 MRHNA, CDR2 SNTAGT. The CDR3 consists of 16 residues.

The V call is TRBV11-3, the J call TRBJ2-7; 10 nucleotides align to TRBD2. This CDR3 contains 15 residues. CDR1 and CDR2 from the germline V gene are SGHNT and YENEEA. V shed 2 bases and J 5 bases; nucleotides not matched to a gene: 6. CDR3 region: CASSLSSGSFNEQYF. For the CDR3, the DNA is TGTGCCAGCAGCTTATCTAGCGGGAGTTTTAACGAGCAGTACTTC.

This chain connects TRBV5-1 to TRBJ2-5; tentative D call: TRBD2 (5 bases). The germline gives CDR1 SGHRS, CDR2 YFSETQ. Trimming cost V 4 bases and J 1 base, with 14 bases left between them. CDR3 length equals 15 residues. Here the CDR3 reads CASSLNAGLQETQYF. Here the CDR3 DNA reads TGCGCCAGCAGCCTGAACGCAGGACTCCAAGAGACCCAGTACTTC.

The CDR3 loop reads CASSNPPRGEAFF. DNA of the CDR3: TGTGCCAGCAGCAACCCCCCCAGGGGAGAAGCTTTCTTT. This chain uses TRBV11-3 with TRBJ1-1; D may be TRBD1 (6 bases). The CDR3 is made up of 13 amino acids. Germline V gene lookup returns CDR1 SGHNT and CDR2 YENEEA. V dropped 5 bases and J dropped 8 bases, with 15 bases sitting between them.

About this clone itself: Its ends do not fully match the called genes, so a read error is possible. This chain joins TRBV7-8 and TRBJ2-7, with 12 bases fitting TRBD2. This CDR3 has 14 residues. CDR1 and CDR2 (germline): SGHVS, FQNEAQ. This CDR3 is CASSLAGGLGEQYF. The CDR3 nucleotides are TGTGCCAGCAGCCTAGCGGGAGGGCTGGGCGAGCAGTACTTC.

V is TRBV5-8 and J is TRBJ2-7, with D perhaps matching TRBD1 (6 bases). The CDR3 totals 17 residues. The V end lost 0 bases, the J end lost 2 bases, and 18 bases lay between the germline ends. CDR1 is SGHTS and CDR2 is YDEGEE in the germline V gene. CDR3 loop: CASSLADPGHGTYEQYF. CDR3 bases: TGTGCCAGCAGCTTGGCGGACCCGGGACACGGAACCTACGAGCAGTACTTC.

This sequence joins TRBV7-8 and TRBJ2-1; a possible D gene is TRBD2 (7 bases). CDR1 is SGHVS and CDR2 is FQNEAQ in the germline V gene. There are 14 residues in the CDR3. Trimming took 2 bases from V and 6 from J, leaving 11 bases between them. The CDR3 DNA follows: TGTGCCAGCAGCTTAAGGGAGGGGGTCAATGAGCAGTTCTTC. Its translation: CASSLREGVNEQFF. Full variable domain (outside the CDR3, taken from reference TRBV7-8 and TRBJ2-1): GAGVSQSPRYKVAKRGQDVALRCDPISGHVSLFWYQQALGQGPEFLTYFQNEAQLDKSGLPSDRFFAERPEGSVSTLKIQRTQQEDSAVYLCASSLREGVNEQFFGPGTRLTVL.

J is TRBJ2-6 and V is TRBV4-3; perhaps TRBD1 as D (5 bases). Germline V gives CDR1 LGHNA, CDR2 YSLEER. V dropped 0 bases and J dropped 0 bases, with 9 bases sitting between them. This CDR3 has 17 residues. Written as DNA, the CDR3 is TGCGCCAGCAGCCAAGACTCAGGGCGCTCTGGGGCCAACGTCCTGACTTTC. The encoded protein is CASSQDSGRSGANVLTF.

The chain is built from TRBV7-8 and TRBJ2-7; 7 bases line up with TRBD1. Germline V gives CDR1 SGHVS, CDR2 FQNEAQ. Unmatched junction bases numbered 7, after V lost 1 base and J lost 4 bases. The CDR3 has 15 residues. CDR3 coding DNA: TGTGCCAGCAGCTTAGTGGCAGGGGGTCTATACGAGCAGTACTTC. This codes for CASSLVAGGLYEQYF.

This clone was counted once. The chain is built from TRBV30 and TRBJ2-7; 9 bases are a match to TRBD1. In germline, CDR1 is GTSNPN, CDR2 SVGIG (reference sequence). The trim removed 5 bases at V and 2 bases at J, leaving 4 bases unmatched. CDR3 length: 13 amino acids. The CDR3 loop is CAWGGQGTYEQYF. The CDR3 region has the DNA TGTGCCTGGGGGGGACAGGGAACCTACGAGCAGTACTTC.

The V gene is TRBV28, the J gene TRBJ2-2, with 7 bases fitting TRBD1. V shed 6 bases and J 4 bases; nucleotides not matched to a gene: 8. Germline CDR1 and CDR2: MDHEN and SYDVKM. This CDR3 has 15 residues. CDR3 DNA: TGTGCCAGCAGCCCAACAGGGGTGGGCACCGGGGAGCTGTTTTTT. It encodes CASSPTGVGTGELFF. The whole variable domain, remainder taken from reference TRBV28 and TRBJ2-2, is DVKVTQSSRYLVKRTGEKVFLECVQDMDHENMFWYRQDPGLGLRLIYFSYDVKMKEKGDIPEGYSVSREKKERFSLILESASTNQTSMYLCASSPTGVGTGELFFGEGSRLTVL.

DNA of the CDR3: TGTGCCAGCAGCTCCCTCGGGGGGCAATCCTACAATGAGCAGTTCTTC. Translating it yields CASSSLGGQSYNEQFF. This chain connects TRBV7-2 to TRBJ2-1, with D possibly TRBD2 on 7 matching bases. CDR1 is SGHTA and CDR2 is FQGNSA in the germline V gene. With 4 bases removed from V and 1 base from J, the gap between germline ends came to 14 bases. There are 16 residues in the CDR3.